The 10 T cell receptor beta chains listed next were all sequenced from one sample in a study of T cells in Graves' hyperthyroidism and ophthalmopathy (dated by TCRdb to about 2019). Library generation was performed with multiplex PCR. TCRdb lists the instrument as Illumina HiSeq 2000. The TCR beta CDR3 regions were amplified from the RNA transcripts. A first-round RT-PCR of the TCR CDR3 used the HTBI primer set with the Qiagen OneStep RT-PCR kit. The public reads were reanalyzed by TCRdb: fastp trimming at Q25, MiXCR alignment, in-frame beta chains only. Each CDR3 protein gets just one entry, which takes the most common genes and DNA from the rows behind it. This sample comprises over 500,000 distinct CDR3 sequences, 14% of them detected only once. The ten largest clonotypes hold roughly 14% of the sample. Sequenced: blood. These receptor sequences come from a woman aged 40 to 50 with Graves' hyperthyroidism.

The table lists this clonotype with many counts. The rearrangement uses TRBV24-1 and TRBJ1-1; no definite D call. The V gene's germline CDR1 is KGHDR and CDR2 SFDVKD. V lost 7 bases and J 4 bases, leaving 12 bases between the germline ends. This CDR3 contains 13 residues. The CDR3 is CATRKEGGTEAFF. The CDR3 nucleotides are TGTGCCACCAGAAAGGAAGGTGGCACTGAAGCTTTCTTT.

This clonotype was counted a few times. A much bigger clone sits one base away, suggesting this may be a read error. The V call is TRBV2, the J call TRBJ2-7; 8 nucleotides align to TRBD2. The CDR3 contains 19 residues. Trimming at V came to 1 base and at J to 3 bases, leaving 17 bases not matched to a gene. Germline V lookup: CDR1 SNHLY, CDR2 FYNNEI. The CDR3 protein is CASSEGRLAGLASYYEQYF. Written as DNA, the CDR3 is TGTGCCAGCAGTGAAGGACGGCTAGCGGGTTTGGCCAGCTACTACGAGCAGTACTTC.

This clonotype was detected many times. V gene TRBV20-1 combines with J gene TRBJ1-2; D possibly corresponds to TRBD1 (6 bases). Germline V gives CDR1 DFQATT, CDR2 SNEGSKA (reference sequence). Trimming removed 6 bases at V and 8 bases at J, with 25 bases between. The CDR3 is made up of 15 amino acids. CDR3 nucleotides: TGCAGTGCCCAAACCCACGGGGGCGAGACAGGAGGCTACACCTTC. Amino acid sequence: CSAQTHGGETGGYTF.

The rearrangement uses TRBV5-1 and TRBJ2-3; no clear D. This CDR3 has 15 amino acids. V lost 4 bases and J 6 bases, leaving 18 bases between the germline ends. In germline, CDR1 is SGHRS, CDR2 YFSETQ. The CDR3 DNA reads as TGCGCCAGCAGCCCCACTACGGCAGGTTCGGATACGCAGTATTTT. Amino acid sequence: CASSPTTAGSDTQYF.

This clonotype has just a few counts. CDR3 residues: CASSYNARGNTEAFF. As DNA, the CDR3 is TGTGCCAGCAGTTATAATGCCCGTGGGAACACTGAAGCTTTCTTT. The chain employs TRBV6-5 and TRBJ1-1; D remains unclear. CDR3 size: 15 residues. With 3 bases removed from V and 1 base from J, the gap between germline ends came to 12 bases. CDR1 is MNHEY, CDR2 SVGAGI, per germline.

There are a few counts of this clonotype. The chain has TRBV12-3 or TRBV12-4 and TRBJ2-1; D remains ambiguous. V gave up 11 bases and J gave up 4 bases, with 6 bases separating them. This CDR3 has 10 amino acids. CDR3 bases: TGTGCCCTTGGGTACAATGAGCAGTTCTTC. Translated, it gives CALGYNEQFF.

This clonotype was seen ten or more times. The chain couples TRBV14 to TRBJ2-5; D perhaps matches TRBD1 (5 bases). Trimming took 1 base from V and 5 from J, leaving 20 bases between them. The length of the CDR3 is 17 residues. Germline lookup yields CDR1 SGHDN and CDR2 FVKESK. As DNA, the CDR3 is TGTGCCAGCAGCCAAGGCTCTCACGGACACGGCATCGAGACCCAGTACTTC. Residues: CASSQGSHGHGIETQYF.

This clonotype was detected many times. This rearrangement joins TRBV7-9 to TRBJ2-1; D gene uncertain. Looked up from germline, CDR1 is SEHNR and CDR2 is FQNEAQ (reference sequence). CDR3 size: 12 residues. V gave up 0 bases and J gave up 10 bases, with 7 bases separating them. CDR3: CASSLAGREQFF. The CDR3 DNA follows: TGTGCCAGCAGCTTAGCGGGCAGGGAGCAGTTCTTC.

Ten or more counts support this clonotype. The rearrangement uses TRBV28 and TRBJ1-1; D is unclear. Trimming pared 5 bases from V and 8 bases from J, leaving 24 bases between. Germline V gives CDR1 MDHEN, CDR2 SYDVKM. The CDR3 loop spans 16 amino acids. Here the CDR3 DNA reads TGTGCCAGCAGTCTGACAACACCCGGGCTAAAAAACGAAGCTTTCTTT. Encoded protein: CASSLTTPGLKNEAFF.

This sequence joins TRBV7-6 and TRBJ2-2, with TRBD1 identical over 12 bases. The germline gives CDR1 SGHVS, CDR2 FNYEAQ. Trimming cost V 3 bases and J 5 bases; bases outside gene matches: 4. The CDR3 is made up of 16 amino acids. CDR3 amino acids: CASSLGQGALTGELFF. The DNA for the CDR3 is TGTGCCAGCAGCTTGGGACAGGGGGCGCTTACCGGGGAGCTGTTTTTT. The full variable domain, completed using reference TRBV7-6 and TRBJ2-2, is GAGVSQSPRYKVTKRGQDVALRCDPISGHVSLYWYRQALGQGPEFLTYFNYEAQQDKSGLPNDRFSAERPEGSISTLTIQRTEQRDSAMYRCASSLGQGALTGELFFGEGSRLTVL.